These T cell receptor beta chains were read from a single sample in a study of T cell responses to AZD1222 COVID-19 vaccine. Some clones are missing from TCRdb's copy, which holds only in-frame ones; the method was immunoSEQ multiplex PCR. Of over 120,000 clones in the sample, 85% to 90% were seen once. The source material was peripheral blood, sampled on day 0 of AZD1222 vaccination. The receptors were gathered from an adult in good health. CDR3s include the opening cysteine and the closing phenylalanine or tryptophan. Each record gives: J gene, V gene, clone size, D gene, CDR3 DNA, CDR3 protein. A D gene is named only where the DNA matches it firmly. Clone size appears in some rows only: once, few, many, or a class for an expanded clone.

>TRBJ1-5|TRBV6-2/TRBV6-3|NA|NA
TGTGCCAGCAGCCTGAATAGCAATCAGCCCCAGCATTTT
CASSLNSNQPQHF
>TRBJ1-2|TRBV28|NA|NA
TGTGCCACCGTTGACGGGTACGACTATGGCTACACCTTC
CATVDGYDYGYTF
>TRBJ2-5|TRBV28|NA|NA
TGTGCCAGCAGTTTAATTCCGAAGGTCGGTGTGGGCCAGTACTTC
CASSLIPKVGVGQYF
>TRBJ2-7|TRBV2|NA|TRBD2
TGTGCCAGCAGAACCGGGACTAGCGCCTACGAGCAGTACTTC
CASRTGTSAYEQYF
>TRBJ1-1|TRBV9|NA|NA
TGTGCCAGCAGCTCCGGGGCACGAGGGACTGAAGCTTTCTTT
CASSSGARGTEAFF
>TRBJ2-3|TRBV4-1|NA|NA
TGCGCCAGCAGCCAAGATCGGGGAGGACAAGATACGCAGTATTTT
CASSQDRGGQDTQYF
>TRBJ1-1|TRBV28|NA|TRBD1
TGTGCCAGCAGTTTACCCCAAGCGACAGGGATGAACACTGAAGCTTTCTTT
CASSLPQATGMNTEAFF
>TRBJ2-1|TRBV10-1|NA|NA
TGCGCCAGCAGTGACCCACGGAGTAATGGGGCGAATGAGCAGTTCTTC
CASSDPRSNGANEQFF
>TRBJ1-1|TRBV6-5|once|NA
TGTGCCAGCAGTTACAGGGGAGGAAACACTGAAGCTTTCTTT
CASSYRGGNTEAFF
>TRBJ2-5|TRBV18|NA|NA
TGTGCCAGCTCACCGTCCAGGGAACAGACCCAGTACTTC
CASSPSREQTQYF
>TRBJ1-3|TRBV2|once|NA
TGTGCCAGCAGTTTCGACAGGCGCGAGGGAAACACCATATATTTT
CASSFDRREGNTIYF
>TRBJ2-2|TRBV3-1/TRBV3-2|NA|TRBD1
TGTGCCAGCAGCCCACCCCGGGACAGGGAATGGACCGGGGAGCTGTTTTTT
CASSPPRDREWTGELFF
>TRBJ1-3|TRBV4-1|NA|TRBD1
TGCGCCAGCAGTGGGGACAGGGCTTCTGGAAACACCATATATTTT
CASSGDRASGNTIYF
>TRBJ1-6|TRBV28|NA|NA
TGTGCCAGCAGTTCTCCGTCACCCCTCCACTTT
CASSSPSPLHF
>TRBJ1-2|TRBV25-1|NA|NA
TGTGCCAGCAGTGCCTTACAGGGCTTTGTGGATGGCTACACCTTC
CASSALQGFVDGYTF
>TRBJ1-1|TRBV18|NA|NA
TGTGCCAGCTCACTGGCAGCGAGGAACACTGAAGCTTTCTTT
CASSLAARNTEAFF
>TRBJ1-2|TRBV7-2|NA|NA
TGTGCCAGCAGCCGCTTGGATTCAGGCTATGGCTACACCTTC
CASSRLDSGYGYTF
>TRBJ2-5|TRBV3-1/TRBV3-2|NA|TRBD2
TGTGCCACCTCCAAGGGACTAGCGTGGGAGACCCAGTACTTC
CATSKGLAWETQYF
>TRBJ2-7|TRBV18|NA|NA
TGTGCCAGCTCACCGCTAGACAACTCAAGGGAGCAGTACTTC
CASSPLDNSREQYF
>TRBJ2-1|TRBV5-1|NA|TRBD2
TGCGCCAGCAGCTTGGCAGTAGCGGGCTCCTACAATGAGCAGTTCTTC
CASSLAVAGSYNEQFF
>TRBJ2-7|TRBV14|few|NA
TGTGCCAGCAGCCCCCGATACTTC
CASSPRYF
>TRBJ1-6|TRBV20-1|NA|NA
TGCAGTGCTATTTCAGGGTTCCCCCTCCACTTT
CSAISGFPLHF
>TRBJ1-3|TRBV7-7|NA|NA
TGTGCCAGCAGCCGCGCCAGGCCCGACGGGGACTCTGGAAACACCATATATTTT
CASSRARPDGDSGNTIYF
>TRBJ1-2|TRBV30|NA|NA
TGTGCCTGGAGAACAGGGAACTATGGCTACACCTTC
CAWRTGNYGYTF
>TRBJ2-5|TRBV18|NA|TRBD2
TGTGCCAGCACTGAACTAGCGGGAGGGCCAGAGACCCAGTACTTC
CASTELAGGPETQYF
>TRBJ1-4|TRBV13|NA|TRBD1
TGTGCCAGCAGCTTAGTGGGACAGGGGTACGGTACAAAACTGTTTTTT
CASSLVGQGYGTKLFF
>TRBJ2-1|TRBV7-3|medium-sized|NA
TGTGCCAGCAGCTTGGACTTAAGCGGTTCCTACAATGAGCAGTTCTTC
CASSLDLSGSYNEQFF
>TRBJ2-5|TRBV28|NA|TRBD2
TGTGCCAGCAGTGTTAGCGGGACCGCGGGGGAGACCCAGTACTTC
CASSVSGTAGETQYF
>TRBJ1-1|TRBV30|NA|NA
TGTGCCTGGAGTGTGGGTAGCACTGAAGCTTTCTTT
CAWSVGSTEAFF
>TRBJ2-6|TRBV7-3|NA|TRBD1
TGTGCCAGCAGCTTATCGGCAGGGGGCTCCTCTGGGGCCAACGTCCTGACTTTC
CASSLSAGGSSGANVLTF
>TRBJ1-6|TRBV7-8|NA|NA
TGTGCCAGCAGCTCCCTTGGACGGGTGAGTGATTCACCCCTCCACTTT
CASSSLGRVSDSPLHF
>TRBJ2-2|TRBV18|NA|NA
TGTGCCAGCTCACCGTCGGCCACTACCACCGGGGAGCTGTTTTTT
CASSPSATTTGELFF
>TRBJ1-2|TRBV4-1|few|NA
TGCGCCAGCAGCCAAGATCCTGGGATCCTCTATGGCTACACCTTC
CASSQDPGILYGYTF
>TRBJ1-4|TRBV5-1|NA|NA
TGCGCCAGCAGCATCGAAGGAGCCCTAGTTGGTATTGAAAAACTGTTTTTT
CASSIEGALVGIEKLFF
>TRBJ1-2|TRBV19|NA|NA
TGTGCCAGTAAAGAGACCGATCTCTATGGCTACACCTTC
CASKETDLYGYTF
>TRBJ1-1|TRBV6-5|NA|NA
TGTGCCAGCAGTTACCAGGAGAACACTGAAGCTTTCTTT
CASSYQENTEAFF
>TRBJ2-2|TRBV11-3|NA|TRBD2
TGTGCCAGCAGCTCGGGGGGGAACACCGGGGAGCTGTTTTTT
CASSSGGNTGELFF
>TRBJ2-7|TRBV7-6|NA|TRBD1
TGTGCCAGCAGCTTAGCCATCGGGACAGGGTCCGAGCAGTACTTC
CASSLAIGTGSEQYF
>TRBJ2-7|TRBV3-1/TRBV3-2|NA|NA
TGTGCCAGCAGCCGCCTAGGGATTGAGCAGTACTTC
CASSRLGIEQYF
>TRBJ1-4|TRBV7-9|few|TRBD1
TGTGCCACCCAACGAACAGGGGGTACCAATGAAAAACTGTTTTTT
CATQRTGGTNEKLFF
>TRBJ1-5|TRBV5-5|NA|NA
TGTGCCAGCAGCTTCATTGCGGGGGGCAATCAGCCCCAGCATTTT
CASSFIAGGNQPQHF
>TRBJ2-5|TRBV7-9|NA|NA
TGTGCCAGCAGCTTAGCGAGGGTTCCCCAAGAGACCCAGTACTTC
CASSLARVPQETQYF
>TRBJ2-3|TRBV3-1/TRBV3-2|NA|NA
TGTGCCAGCAGGGGTCGATCTGGCGCAGATACGCAGTATTTT
CASRGRSGADTQYF
>TRBJ2-5|TRBV9|NA|TRBD1
TGTGCCAGCAGCCCCGGGACAGGAACGCGAGAGACCCAGTACTTC
CASSPGTGTRETQYF
>TRBJ2-7|TRBV5-1|once|TRBD1
TGCGCCAGCAGCTTGGGCACAGGGGCCTACGAGCAGTACTTC
CASSLGTGAYEQYF
>TRBJ2-3|TRBV24-1|NA|NA
TGTGCCACCAGTGATCCAAAGACCCCGACAGATACGCAGTATTTT
CATSDPKTPTDTQYF
>TRBJ2-2|TRBV6-4|NA|NA
TGTGCCAGCAGTGAGGGCAACACCGGGGAGCTGTTTTTT
CASSEGNTGELFF
>TRBJ2-2|TRBV5-3|NA|TRBD1
TGTGCCAGAAGCTTGTGTGGGACAGGGGTTCCCGGGGAGCTGTTTTTT
CARSLCGTGVPGELFF
>TRBJ2-6|TRBV7-3|NA|NA
TGTGCCAGCAGCTTATTTGGTGGAGGGGTTGGTGGGGCCAACGTCCTGACTTTC
CASSLFGGGVGGANVLTF
>TRBJ2-7|TRBV28|NA|TRBD2
TGTGCCAGCAGTTTATGGACGGGGACTAGCGGGACGTACGAGCAGTACTTC
CASSLWTGTSGTYEQYF
>TRBJ1-2|TRBV28|NA|NA
TGTGCCAGCAGCCGAATACAGGGTACATATGGCTACACCTTC
CASSRIQGTYGYTF
>TRBJ1-2|TRBV6-5|NA|TRBD1
TGTGCCAGCAGTTACTCGGCAGGGGGTCCCTTTTATGGCTACACCTTC
CASSYSAGGPFYGYTF
>TRBJ2-4|TRBV19|few|TRBD2
TGTGCCAGTAGTTCGGGACTAGCGGACGCCAAAAACATTCAGTACTTC
CASSSGLADAKNIQYF
>TRBJ1-6|TRBV6-5|NA|NA
TGTGCCAGCAGTTACACGGGACGGGATAATTCACCCCTCCACTTT
CASSYTGRDNSPLHF
>TRBJ1-5|TRBV28|NA|NA
TGTGCCAGCAGTTTATCCGGGGCCTTCAATCAGCCCCAGCATTTT
CASSLSGAFNQPQHF
>TRBJ1-5|TRBV6-2/TRBV6-3|NA|NA
TGTGCCAGCAGCGCTGACAGGTTCCGGCCCCAGCATTTT
CASSADRFRPQHF
>TRBJ2-6|TRBV2|NA|NA
TGTGCCTCGCGTAGGGAGTCAGGTGGGGCCAACGTCCTGACTTTC
CASRRESGGANVLTF
>TRBJ2-5|TRBV7-7|NA|NA
TGTGCCAGCAGCTCGCGTTATGGAACCGCGACGGGCAGTCAAGAGACCCAGTACTTC
CASSSRYGTATGSQETQYF
>TRBJ1-4|TRBV7-9|NA|NA
TGTGCCAGCAGCTTAGTCATGCGGGGAGAAAAACTGTTTTTT
CASSLVMRGEKLFF